Below, 13 T cell receptor beta chains from the same sample are listed, as sequenced in a study of prognosis after radiotherapy for stage I lung cancer (dated by TCRdb to the early 2020s). Sequencer: Illumina HiSeq 3000. Two rounds of multiplex PCR on genomic DNA were used to amplify the TCR beta CDR3 region. In the first round of PCR, primers specific to each TRBV and TRBJ gene were used, and the primer sequences are filed in Chinese patent CN105087789A. Using fastp at Q25 and MiXCR, TCRdb reprocessed the public reads and kept productive beta chains. Rows with one shared CDR3 protein collapse into an entry with the most common genes and DNA. The sample has roughly 25,000 distinct CDR3 sequences on record, more than 45% of them singletons. About 15% of the sample rests with the top ten. The sequencing here drew on PBMCs, taken before or after stereotactic body radiation therapy (not recorded which). These receptors were obtained from a donor aged 50 or older with non-small cell lung cancer.

This clonotype appeared many times. This chain links TRBV27 with TRBJ2-1; D is ambiguous. CDR3 length: 16 amino acids. The V end lost 6 bases, the J end lost 7 bases, and 22 bases lay between the germline ends. The germline gives CDR1 MNHEY, CDR2 SMNVEV (reference sequence). CDR3 in amino acids: CASSPLTTLIQNEQFF. CDR3 sequence (DNA): TGTGCCAGCAGCCCGCTAACGACCCTCATACAAAATGAGCAGTTCTTC.

Turning to this clonotype: One end of the junction is discordant with germline, which a read error may explain. V and J are TRBV9 and TRBJ2-7; a possible D gene is TRBD2 (7 bases). Germline V gives CDR1 SGDLS, CDR2 YYNGEE. The CDR3 consists of 15 residues. In DNA form, the CDR3 reads TGTGCCAGCAGCGCAACAACAGGGCGCGGGAGCGAGAAGTACTTC. This encodes CASSATTGRGSEKYF. Drawing the rest from reference TRBV9 and TRBJ2-7, the complete variable domain is DSGVTQTPKHLITATGQRVTLRCSPRSGDLSVYWYQQSLDQGLQFLIQYYNGEERAKGNILERFSAQQFPDLHSELNLSSLELGDSALYFCASSATTGRGSEKYFGPGTRLTVT.

There are a few counts of this clonotype. A much larger clonotype is one base distant, so this may be a read error. The gene calls are TRBV28 and TRBJ2-5; D possibly corresponds to TRBD2 (5 bases). The CDR3 loop spans 11 amino acids. The V end was cut by 11 bases, the J end by 5 bases, with 12 bases between. The germline V gene has CDR1 MDHEN and CDR2 SYDVKM. CDR3 DNA sequence: TGTGCCGCAGTGAGAGGGGAGACCCAGTACTTC. Translation: CAAVRGETQYF.

Points on this clonotype: A far larger clone is one nucleotide away, so this likely arose from a read error. The chain has TRBV6-5 and TRBJ1-1; maybe TRBD1 (6 bases). V lost 8 bases, J lost 5 bases, and 18 bases lay in between. This CDR3 contains 14 residues. Germline lookup yields CDR1 MNHEY and CDR2 SVGAGI. The CDR3 loop reads CASYRVQGRTEAFF. The CDR3, as DNA: TGTGCCAGCTATCGGGTACAGGGAAGGACTGAAGCTTTCTTT.

About this clonotype itself: This likely stems from a read error, as it lies one base from a far larger clone. V and J are TRBV7-9 and TRBJ2-2; D is unclear. The CDR3 has 13 residues. Germline V lookup: CDR1 SEHNR, CDR2 FQNEAQ (reference sequence). The CDR3 region has the DNA TGTGCCAGCATCTTAGGTTACACCGGGGAGCTGTTTTTT. Translating it yields CASILGYTGELFF.

As to this clonotype: One base separates it from a far larger clone, so it is likely a read error. The V and J genes are TRBV6-5 and TRBJ1-1, with D possibly TRBD1 on 5 matching bases. Germline CDR1 MNHEY, CDR2 SVGAGI. The CDR3 totals 13 residues. The ends were cut back, 7 bases at V and 4 bases at J, with 13 bases in the middle. CDR3: CASIPGLGTEAFF. The CDR3 DNA is TGTGCCAGCATCCCAGGGTTAGGCACTGAAGCTTTCTTT.

Turning to this clonotype: This could be a read error, since a much larger clone is one nucleotide away. The V call is TRBV14, the J call TRBJ2-1; D is ambiguous. Germline V lookup: CDR1 SGHDN, CDR2 FVKESK. V shed 5 bases and J shed 3 bases, with 17 bases lying between them. The CDR3 spans 16 residues. The CDR3 loop reads CASSKVVPGLYNEQFF. The DNA of the CDR3 is TGTGCCAGCAGCAAAGTTGTCCCTGGGCTCTACAATGAGCAGTTCTTC. Full variable domain (remainder filled in from reference TRBV14 and TRBJ2-1): EAGVTQFPSHSVIEKGQTVTLRCDPISGHDNLYWYRRVMGKEIKFLLHFVKESKQDESGMPNNRFLAERTGGTYSTLKVQPAELEDSGVYFCASSKVVPGLYNEQFFGPGTRLTVL.

This clonotype was counted ten times or more. This chain connects TRBV19 to TRBJ2-7; 8 positions match TRBD1. CDR3 length: 15 amino acids. Germline CDR1 and CDR2: LNHDA and SQIVND (reference sequence). V lost 3 bases to trimming and J lost 3 bases; unmatched junction nucleotides: 7. CDR3 coding DNA: TGTGCCAGTAGTATCCTGGGGACAGGAAGCTACGAGCAGTACTTC. Its translation is CASSILGTGSYEQYF.

Comment on this clonotype: A far larger clone is only one base removed, so a read error is likely. This sequence joins TRBV6-1 and TRBJ2-1; 9 bases fit TRBD2. The J call may be incorrect, as the DNA end agrees better with TRBJ2-5. CDR3 length: 14 amino acids. Looked up from germline, CDR1 is MNHNS and CDR2 is SASEGT. CDR3 sequence (DNA): TGTGCCAGCAGCCCGGGACTAGCCGGGTGGGCCCAGTACTTC. Translating it yields CASSPGLAGWAQYF.

Points on this clonotype: One end of the junction fails to match germline, which may point to a read error. This chain links TRBV5-4 with TRBJ2-1; 10 nucleotides line up with TRBD2. The germline CDR1 and CDR2 sequences are SGHNT and YYREEE (reference sequence). CDR3 length: 15 amino acids. The CDR3 sequence is CANSLQREGYNEQFF. The CDR3, as DNA: TGTGCCAACAGCCTACAGCGGGAGGGCTACAATGAGCAGTTCTTC.

V and J are TRBV12-3 or TRBV12-4 and TRBJ2-1; the D gene is possibly TRBD1 (5 bases). V lost 4 bases and J 6 bases, leaving 16 bases between the germline ends. The CDR3 contains 15 residues. CDR3: CASSSGLFGANEQFF. CDR3 DNA sequence: TGTGCCAGCAGTTCTGGCCTCTTTGGGGCCAATGAGCAGTTCTTC.

This clonotype was observed a single time. The V gene is TRBV18, the J gene TRBJ2-7; TRBD2 aligns across 13 bases. The CDR3 loop spans 15 amino acids. V was pared by 3 bases and J by 4 bases, with 3 bases of the junction left unmatched. The germline gives CDR1 KGHSH, CDR2 LQKENI. The CDR3 is CASSPPGLAGYEQYF. The CDR3 DNA follows: TGTGCCAGCTCACCCCCGGGACTAGCGGGGTACGAGCAGTACTTC.

This clonotype was observed at least ten times. The chain employs TRBV5-4 and TRBJ2-3, with TRBD2 matching 9 bases. The CDR3 is made up of 16 amino acids. V trimming: 0 bases; J trimming: 3 bases; junction bases outside the gene matches: 5. Germline-derived CDR1 and CDR2 are SGHNT and YYREEE (reference sequence). CDR3: CASSLGGLAGTDTQYF. CDR3 in DNA: TGTGCCAGCAGCTTGGGTGGGCTAGCGGGAACAGATACGCAGTATTTT.